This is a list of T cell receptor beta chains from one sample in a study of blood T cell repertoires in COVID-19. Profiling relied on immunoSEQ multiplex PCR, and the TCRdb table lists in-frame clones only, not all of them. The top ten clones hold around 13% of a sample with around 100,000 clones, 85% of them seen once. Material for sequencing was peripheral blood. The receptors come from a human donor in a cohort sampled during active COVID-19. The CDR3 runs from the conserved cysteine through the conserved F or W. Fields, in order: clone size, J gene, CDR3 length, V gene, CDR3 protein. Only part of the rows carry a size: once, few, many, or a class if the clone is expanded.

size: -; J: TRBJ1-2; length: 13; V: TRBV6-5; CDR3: CASRQQGNYGYTF
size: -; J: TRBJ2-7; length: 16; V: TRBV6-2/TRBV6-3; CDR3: CASSYLTRQGLYEQYF
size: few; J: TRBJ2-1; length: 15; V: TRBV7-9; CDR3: CASSGQGGSYNEQFF
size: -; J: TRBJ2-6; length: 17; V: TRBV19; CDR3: CASSIGGQYSGANVLTF
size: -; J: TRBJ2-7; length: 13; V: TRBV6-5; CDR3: CASILGQGYEQYF
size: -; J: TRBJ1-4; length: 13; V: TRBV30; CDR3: CAWRGTGREKLFF
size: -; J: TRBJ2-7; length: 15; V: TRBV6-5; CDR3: CASTPGTEGLLEQYF
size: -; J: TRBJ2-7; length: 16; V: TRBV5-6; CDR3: CASSLGLGGVSYEQYF
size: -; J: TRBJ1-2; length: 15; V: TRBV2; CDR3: CASSLQGTVNYGYTF
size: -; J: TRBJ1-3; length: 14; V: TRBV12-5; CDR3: CASGPTGSGNTIYF
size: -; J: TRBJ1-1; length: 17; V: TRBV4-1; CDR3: CASSPYSTGQGGSEAFF
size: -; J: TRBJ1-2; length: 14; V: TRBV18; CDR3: CASSPPGEGYGYTF
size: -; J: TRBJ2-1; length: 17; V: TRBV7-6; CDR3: CASSLMSGGPRGNEQFF
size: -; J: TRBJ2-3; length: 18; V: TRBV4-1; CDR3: CASRAGTSGSTGTDTQYF
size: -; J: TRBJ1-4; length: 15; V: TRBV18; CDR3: CASSPGTATNEKLFF
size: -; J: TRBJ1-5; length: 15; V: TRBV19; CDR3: CASKGRGTSNQPQHF
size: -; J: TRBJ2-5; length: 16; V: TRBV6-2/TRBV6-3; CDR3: CASSAPSGGAKETQYF
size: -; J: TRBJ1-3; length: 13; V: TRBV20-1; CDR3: CSASGVSGNTIYF
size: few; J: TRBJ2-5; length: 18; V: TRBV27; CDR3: CASSPPGLAGAVGETQYF
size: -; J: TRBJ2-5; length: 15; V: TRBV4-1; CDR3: CASKSLAETQETQYF
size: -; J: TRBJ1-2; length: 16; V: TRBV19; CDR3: CASSETRQGAWYGYTF
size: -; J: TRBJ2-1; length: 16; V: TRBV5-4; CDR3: CASSPQGLAGGDEQFF
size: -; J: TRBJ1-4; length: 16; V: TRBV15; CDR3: CATSDPGGPTNEKLFF
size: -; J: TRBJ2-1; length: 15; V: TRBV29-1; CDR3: CSVQLGQGSYNEQFF
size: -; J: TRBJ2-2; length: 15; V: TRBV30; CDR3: CAWSSGTGYTGELFF
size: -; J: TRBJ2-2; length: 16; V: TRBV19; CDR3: CASSSSGRGGTGELFF
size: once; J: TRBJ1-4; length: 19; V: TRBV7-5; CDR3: CARSTLDRGRSGGNEKLFF
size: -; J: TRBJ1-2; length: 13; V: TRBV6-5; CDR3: CASVRGPNYGYTF
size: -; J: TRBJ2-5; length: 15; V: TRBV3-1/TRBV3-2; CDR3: CASSQEWSGRETQYF
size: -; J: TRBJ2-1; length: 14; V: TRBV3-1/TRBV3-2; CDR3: CASSLNGRGNEQFF
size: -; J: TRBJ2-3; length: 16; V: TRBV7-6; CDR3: CASSSPRQGGTDTQYF
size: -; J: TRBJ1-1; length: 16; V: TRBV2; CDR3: CASSADPTGANTEAFF
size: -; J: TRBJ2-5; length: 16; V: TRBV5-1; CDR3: CASSRVIGQSQETQYF
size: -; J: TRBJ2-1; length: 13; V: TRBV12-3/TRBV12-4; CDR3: CASSFLYYNERFF
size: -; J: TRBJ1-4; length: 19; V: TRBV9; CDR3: CASSSTKSGGFTTNEKLFF
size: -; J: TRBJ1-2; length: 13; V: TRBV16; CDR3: CASSQSTTGGYTF
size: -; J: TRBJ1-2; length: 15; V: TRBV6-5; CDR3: CAIPDRGLSHYGYTF
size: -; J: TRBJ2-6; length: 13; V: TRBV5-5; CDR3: CASSLTVANVLTF
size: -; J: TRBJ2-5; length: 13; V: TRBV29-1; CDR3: CSVAETVKETQYF
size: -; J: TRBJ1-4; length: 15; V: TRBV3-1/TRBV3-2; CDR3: CASSAGFATNEKLFF
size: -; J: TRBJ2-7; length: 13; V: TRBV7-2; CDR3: CASSRDSNYEQYF
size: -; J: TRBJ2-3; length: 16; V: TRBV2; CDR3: CASSGVRGGGTDTQYF
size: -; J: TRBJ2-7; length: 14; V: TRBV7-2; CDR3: CASSLTSGGYEQYF
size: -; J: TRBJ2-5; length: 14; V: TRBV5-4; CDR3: CASSWKQGQETQYF
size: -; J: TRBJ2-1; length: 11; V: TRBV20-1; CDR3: CSALVPGEQFF
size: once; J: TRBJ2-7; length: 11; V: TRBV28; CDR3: CASRTEWEQYF
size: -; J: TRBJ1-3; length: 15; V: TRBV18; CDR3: CASSPLAGEGNTIYF